These 2 T cell receptor beta chains originate from one sample sequenced in a study of human T cells and chemical hapten exposure. TCRdb ran MiXCR on the RACE reads and lists one entry per CDR3 protein. The table has more than 75,000 distinct CDR3 sequences, 9.6% seen once. Time point given: pre-sensitization, week 0. Indicated treatment: therapeutic diphenylcyclopropenone sensitization with weekly scalp DPC. Source: whole blood, taken in connection with sensitization to the hapten diphenylcyclopropenone (DPC). The source of these receptors is a woman in her forties with alopecia areata. Some clones in this sample may be carry-over from other donors' samples.

This clonotype was recorded at least ten times. This chain links TRBV24-1 with TRBJ2-5; 7 nucleotides line up with TRBD2. CDR3 length: 16 amino acids. V lost 4 bases and J lost 2; bases outside the gene matches: 9. Germline V gene lookup returns CDR1 KGHDR and CDR2 SFDVKD. This chain's CDR3 is CATSELAWEGQETQYF. Here the CDR3 DNA reads TGTGCCACCAGTGAGCTAGCTTGGGAGGGACAAGAGACCCAGTACTTC.

This clonotype has at least ten counts. The CDR3 nucleotides read TGTGCCACCAGTGACCGGGACCGGGATAATGAGCAGTTCTTC. Protein sequence: CATSDRDRDNEQFF. V is TRBV24-1 and J is TRBJ2-1; TRBD1 or TRBD2 may be the D gene (5 bases each). The V end lost 4 bases, the J end lost 7 bases, and 13 bases lay between the germline ends. The CDR3 consists of 14 residues. CDR1 and CDR2 from the germline V gene are KGHDR and SFDVKD.